This TCR beta chain appears in the sequencing data of a study of T cell responses to AZD1222 COVID-19 vaccine. The wider study: It was second doses at about 4 or about 12 weeks that were pooled.

TCRdb's copy holds only in-frame clones and misses some; the assay was immunoSEQ multiplex PCR. Of 150,000 to 200,000 clones listed, over 75% are singletons. Concerning this clone itself: As yet, its antigen is unknown.

Germline CDR1 and CDR2: SGHKS and YYEKEE (reference sequence). The CDR3 contains 15 residues. The J segment lost 0 bases and the V segment lost 5 bases, leaving 4 bases of the junction unmatched. Study observations and caveats: At 160-218 and 743-854, vaccine-associated CD4 TCRs were dominant, and they spanned spike.

This receptor was taken from an adult in good health. The chain is built from TRBV5-5 and TRBJ2-1; TRBD2 matches 8 bases. The sequenced sample was peripheral blood, obtained on day 0 of AZD1222 vaccination. The DNA of the CDR3 is TGTGCCAGCAGATTTAGCGGGGTCTCCTACAATGAGCAGTTCTTC. Translating gives CASRFSGVSYNEQFF.